This T cell receptor beta chain was sequenced for a study of cytomegalovirus exposure and HLA in healthy donors. Sequencing used immunoSEQ multiplex PCR; TCRdb keeps in-frame clones, though not all of them. The sample includes about 360,000 clones, 75% to 90% of them seen just once. Germline CDR1 and CDR2: SEHNR and FQNEAQ (reference sequence). The CDR3 contains 12 residues. J was trimmed by 6 bases and V by 8 bases; bases with no gene match: 4. This clone occurred once. Sequencing used PBMCs. The TCR sequence derives from a woman aged 18-30 years in good health and CMV-seronegative. The rearrangement uses TRBV7-9 and TRBJ2-1; TRBD2 agrees at 7 bases. Written as DNA, the CDR3 is TGTGCCAGCGGAGCGGGGAGCAATGAGCAGTTCTTC. It yields the protein CASGAGSNEQFF.